One and the same sample provided the 3 T cell receptor beta chains below, sequenced in a study of cytomegalovirus exposure and HLA in healthy donors. With 60 Vbeta and 13 Jbeta primers, the PCR was carried out. Repertoires were generated with immunoSEQ multiplex PCR, while TCRdb's copy carries only in-frame clones and drops some. The sample yields under 200,000 clones, approximately 78% seen once. Specimen: PBMCs. The receptors stem from a woman aged 25 to 39 in good health and CMV-seropositive.

The chain employs TRBV7-2 and TRBJ2-5; 9 bases line up with TRBD2. V was pared by 5 bases and J by 1 base, with 2 bases of the junction left unmatched. Germline lookup yields CDR1 SGHTA and CDR2 FQGNSA. This CDR3 spans 14 amino acids. This CDR3 reads CASSVTSGQETQYF. CDR3 DNA: TGTGCCAGCAGCGTGACTAGCGGCCAAGAGACCCAGTACTTC.

This clone has just a few counts. The J gene is TRBJ2-7, the V gene TRBV19; the match to TRBD1 covers 8 bases. In germline, CDR1 is LNHDA, CDR2 SQIVND (reference sequence). The length of the CDR3 is 14 residues. Trimming cost V 4 bases and J 6 bases; bases outside gene matches: 8. The CDR3 here is CASSTQGALGEQYF. Here the CDR3 DNA reads TGTGCCAGTAGTACTCAGGGGGCCTTGGGCGAGCAGTACTTC.

CDR3 in DNA: TGTGCCAGCAGCTTCCCAGGGGTACACACCATATATTTT. Translating it yields CASSFPGVHTIYF. This chain connects TRBV11-3 to TRBJ1-3; weak D call: TRBD1 (6 bases). V dropped 3 bases and J dropped 8 bases, with 11 bases sitting between them. CDR3 length: 13 residues. From germline, CDR1 is SGHNT and CDR2 YENEEA.